A single sample is the source of the 12 T cell receptor beta chains below, sequenced in a study of memory CD4+ T cells and cytomegalovirus serostatus. Data came from immunoSEQ multiplex PCR; TCRdb stores just in-frame clones and leaves some out. The sample carries about 46,000 clones, around four fifths recorded once. Single viable CD3+CD4+CD8-CD45RO+ cells were sorted as the memory CD4+ T cells. Sequenced input: memory CD4+ T cells from blood. The receptor set was obtained from an adult in good health and CMV-seronegative.

The gene calls are TRBV18 and TRBJ1-4, with D perhaps TRBD1 (6 bases). The V end lost 2 bases, the J end lost 0 bases, and 10 bases lay between the germline ends. Germline lookup yields CDR1 KGHSH and CDR2 LQKENI. The CDR3 totals 16 residues. The CDR3 DNA reads TGTGCCAGCTCACCAACCCGGACAGCAACTAATGAAAAACTGTTTTTT. Protein: CASSPTRTATNEKLFF.

The V call is TRBV6-1, the J call TRBJ2-5; D possibly uses TRBD1 or TRBD2 (5 bases each). There are 15 residues in the CDR3. Germline V gives CDR1 MNHNS, CDR2 SASEGT. V dropped 8 bases and J dropped 5 bases, with 21 bases sitting between them. The CDR3 here is CASQLRDQEEETQYF. The CDR3, as DNA: TGTGCCAGCCAACTCCGGGACCAAGAGGAGGAGACCCAGTACTTC.

The rearrangement joins TRBV7-3 to TRBJ2-5, with D hard to call. The CDR3 runs to 13 residues. Trimming shortened V by 2 bases and J by 1 base, and 5 bases separated the two germline ends. Germline assignment: CDR1 SGHTA and CDR2 FQGTGA. The CDR3 DNA reads as TGTGCCAGCAGCTTATCGGTCCAAGAGACCCAGTACTTC. Protein: CASSLSVQETQYF.

J is TRBJ2-7 and V is TRBV18; 8 bases line up with TRBD1. CDR1 and CDR2 (germline): KGHSH, LQKENI. The V gene end was trimmed by 0 bases and the J gene end by 8 bases; junction bases not matched to a gene: 6. The CDR3 spans 14 residues. The CDR3 is CASSPPGQGNKQYF. CDR3 sequence (DNA): TGTGCCAGCTCACCACCAGGACAGGGAAACAAGCAGTACTTC.

The chain uses TRBV5-6 and TRBJ2-3, with D perhaps being TRBD1 or TRBD2 (6 bases each). The ends were cut back, 3 bases at V and 2 bases at J, with 19 bases in the middle. Germline V CDR1 and CDR2: SGHDT, YYEEEE. The length of the CDR3 is 17 residues. Here the CDR3 DNA reads TGTGCCAGCAGCTCTCCGGAGGGGGGTGTTTACACAGATACGCAGTATTTT. Amino acids: CASSSPEGGVYTDTQYF. Variable domain in full (rest from reference TRBV5-6 and TRBJ2-3): DAGVTQSPTHLIKTRGQQVTLRCSPKSGHDTVSWYQQALGQGPQFIFQYYEEEERQRGNFPDRFSGHQFPNYSSELNVNALLLGDSALYLCASSSPEGGVYTDTQYFGPGTRLTVL.

In this sample, this clone turned up once. J is TRBJ1-2 and V is TRBV10-3; possibly TRBD1 for D (5 bases). The CDR3 runs to 14 residues. V lost 6 bases to trimming and J lost 4 bases, with 15 bases between them. The germline CDR1 and CDR2 sequences are ENHRY and SYGVKD. The CDR3 region has the DNA TGTGCCATCAGAGTAGACAGCCGCGGCTATGGCTACACCTTC. It is translated as CAIRVDSRGYGYTF.

The J gene is TRBJ2-5, the V gene TRBV5-1; TRBD2 agrees at 7 bases. CDR1 and CDR2 from the germline V gene are SGHRS and YFSETQ. The CDR3 is 14 residues long. J was trimmed by 1 base and V by 2 bases; bases with no gene match: 2. CDR3 DNA: TGCGCCAGCAGCTTAAGCGGGGCCCAAGAGACCCAGTACTTC. It yields the protein CASSLSGAQETQYF. The whole variable domain, remainder taken from reference TRBV5-1 and TRBJ2-5, is KAGVTQTPRYLIKTRGQQVTLSCSPISGHRSVSWYQQTPGQGLQFLFEYFSETQRNKGNFPGRFSGRQFSNSRSEMNVSTLELGDSALYLCASSLSGAQETQYFGPGTRLLVL.

The chain has TRBV5-1 and TRBJ2-2; 9 bases align to TRBD2. The germline V gene encodes CDR1 SGHRS and CDR2 YFSETQ. After removal of 4 bases from V and 5 bases from J, the junction contained 3 bases not matched to a gene. There are 14 residues in the CDR3. CDR3 nucleotides: TGCGCCAGCAGCCCGGGACTAGCTACCGGGGAGCTGTTTTTT. Protein: CASSPGLATGELFF. The variable domain in full, completed from reference TRBV5-1 and TRBJ2-2, reads KAGVTQTPRYLIKTRGQQVTLSCSPISGHRSVSWYQQTPGQGLQFLFEYFSETQRNKGNFPGRFSGRQFSNSRSEMNVSTLELGDSALYLCASSPGLATGELFFGEGSRLTVL.

The table lists this clone with a few counts. V is TRBV5-1 and J is TRBJ1-1; D is perhaps TRBD1 (5 bases). This CDR3 has 15 residues. Per germline, CDR1 SGHRS and CDR2 YFSETQ. V lost 5 bases and J lost 0, with 14 bases in between. The CDR3 coding sequence is TGCGCCAGCAGTGAGCAGGGAGGGATGAACACTGAAGCTTTCTTT. Residues: CASSEQGGMNTEAFF.

The chain employs TRBV9 and TRBJ1-3, with D possibly matching TRBD1 (6 bases). Trimming took 2 bases from V and 0 from J, leaving 9 bases between them. The CDR3 runs 15 residues. Germline lookup yields CDR1 SGDLS and CDR2 YYNGEE. For the CDR3, the DNA is TGTGCCAGCAGCGTTCAGGGGATCTCTGGAAACACCATATATTTT. This encodes CASSVQGISGNTIYF.

The rearrangement uses TRBV2 and TRBJ1-5; D is unresolved. V dropped 4 bases and J dropped 2 bases, with 9 bases sitting between them. The germline CDR1 and CDR2 sequences are SNHLY and FYNNEI. This CDR3 is built from 14 residues. CDR3 amino acids: CASSVRLGNQPQHF. The CDR3 region has the DNA TGTGCCAGCAGTGTCAGGTTAGGCAATCAGCCCCAGCATTTT.

On this clone: Other DNA sequences in the sample encode the same CDR3. The chain combines TRBV10-3 with TRBJ1-6; D is undetermined. V lost 2 bases to trimming and J lost 7 bases, with 6 bases between them. Per the germline V gene, CDR1 is ENHRY and CDR2 is SYGVKD. This CDR3 comprises 13 residues. The CDR3: CAISEEGNSPLHF. CDR3 nucleotides: TGTGCCATCAGTGAGGAAGGCAATTCACCCCTCCACTTT.